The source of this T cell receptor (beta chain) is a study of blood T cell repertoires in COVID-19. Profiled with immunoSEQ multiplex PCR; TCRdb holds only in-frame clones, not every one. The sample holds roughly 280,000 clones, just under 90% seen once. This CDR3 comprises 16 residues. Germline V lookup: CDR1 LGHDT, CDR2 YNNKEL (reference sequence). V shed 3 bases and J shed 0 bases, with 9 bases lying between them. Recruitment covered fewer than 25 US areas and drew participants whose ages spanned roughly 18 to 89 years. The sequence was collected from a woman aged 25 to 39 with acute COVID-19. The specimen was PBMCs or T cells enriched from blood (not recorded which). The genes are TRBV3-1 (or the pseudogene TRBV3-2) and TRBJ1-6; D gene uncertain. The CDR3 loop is CASSQGASSYNSPLHF. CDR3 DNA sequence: TGTGCCAGCAGCCAGGGCGCGAGCTCCTATAATTCACCCCTCCACTTT.